The table lists the clone carrying this T cell receptor beta chain with a few counts. The antigen is undetermined. The entry originates in a study of cytomegalovirus exposure and HLA in healthy donors. PCR used 60 Vbeta primers and 13 Jbeta primers. Using immunoSEQ multiplex PCR, the repertoire was profiled, and TCRdb retains in-frame clones only, with some absent. The sample includes 150,000 to 200,000 clones, about three quarters seen only once; the top ten take about 14%. Study-wide points: Some TCR beta chains (more than 150 of them) were listed as cytomegalovirus-associated. There were reportedly fewer N-insertions in an Asian-associated ancestry cluster than the approximately 600-donor mean, in a later analysis. HLA alleles were associated with 15,000 to 20,000 TCR beta sequences in a later analysis at 0.05 false discovery rate.

This CDR3 is built from 10 residues. Germline V gene sequence: CDR1 SQVTM, CDR2 ANQGSEA. The ends were cut back, 6 bases at V and 8 bases at J, with 10 bases in the middle. The sequence was obtained from a man aged 50 to 60 in good health and CMV-seropositive. The rearrangement uses TRBV29-1 and TRBJ1-1; D is uncertain. Material: PBMCs. The CDR3 nucleotides read TGCAGCGTGCGGGATGGGGAAGCTTTCTTT. Its protein is CSVRDGEAFF.